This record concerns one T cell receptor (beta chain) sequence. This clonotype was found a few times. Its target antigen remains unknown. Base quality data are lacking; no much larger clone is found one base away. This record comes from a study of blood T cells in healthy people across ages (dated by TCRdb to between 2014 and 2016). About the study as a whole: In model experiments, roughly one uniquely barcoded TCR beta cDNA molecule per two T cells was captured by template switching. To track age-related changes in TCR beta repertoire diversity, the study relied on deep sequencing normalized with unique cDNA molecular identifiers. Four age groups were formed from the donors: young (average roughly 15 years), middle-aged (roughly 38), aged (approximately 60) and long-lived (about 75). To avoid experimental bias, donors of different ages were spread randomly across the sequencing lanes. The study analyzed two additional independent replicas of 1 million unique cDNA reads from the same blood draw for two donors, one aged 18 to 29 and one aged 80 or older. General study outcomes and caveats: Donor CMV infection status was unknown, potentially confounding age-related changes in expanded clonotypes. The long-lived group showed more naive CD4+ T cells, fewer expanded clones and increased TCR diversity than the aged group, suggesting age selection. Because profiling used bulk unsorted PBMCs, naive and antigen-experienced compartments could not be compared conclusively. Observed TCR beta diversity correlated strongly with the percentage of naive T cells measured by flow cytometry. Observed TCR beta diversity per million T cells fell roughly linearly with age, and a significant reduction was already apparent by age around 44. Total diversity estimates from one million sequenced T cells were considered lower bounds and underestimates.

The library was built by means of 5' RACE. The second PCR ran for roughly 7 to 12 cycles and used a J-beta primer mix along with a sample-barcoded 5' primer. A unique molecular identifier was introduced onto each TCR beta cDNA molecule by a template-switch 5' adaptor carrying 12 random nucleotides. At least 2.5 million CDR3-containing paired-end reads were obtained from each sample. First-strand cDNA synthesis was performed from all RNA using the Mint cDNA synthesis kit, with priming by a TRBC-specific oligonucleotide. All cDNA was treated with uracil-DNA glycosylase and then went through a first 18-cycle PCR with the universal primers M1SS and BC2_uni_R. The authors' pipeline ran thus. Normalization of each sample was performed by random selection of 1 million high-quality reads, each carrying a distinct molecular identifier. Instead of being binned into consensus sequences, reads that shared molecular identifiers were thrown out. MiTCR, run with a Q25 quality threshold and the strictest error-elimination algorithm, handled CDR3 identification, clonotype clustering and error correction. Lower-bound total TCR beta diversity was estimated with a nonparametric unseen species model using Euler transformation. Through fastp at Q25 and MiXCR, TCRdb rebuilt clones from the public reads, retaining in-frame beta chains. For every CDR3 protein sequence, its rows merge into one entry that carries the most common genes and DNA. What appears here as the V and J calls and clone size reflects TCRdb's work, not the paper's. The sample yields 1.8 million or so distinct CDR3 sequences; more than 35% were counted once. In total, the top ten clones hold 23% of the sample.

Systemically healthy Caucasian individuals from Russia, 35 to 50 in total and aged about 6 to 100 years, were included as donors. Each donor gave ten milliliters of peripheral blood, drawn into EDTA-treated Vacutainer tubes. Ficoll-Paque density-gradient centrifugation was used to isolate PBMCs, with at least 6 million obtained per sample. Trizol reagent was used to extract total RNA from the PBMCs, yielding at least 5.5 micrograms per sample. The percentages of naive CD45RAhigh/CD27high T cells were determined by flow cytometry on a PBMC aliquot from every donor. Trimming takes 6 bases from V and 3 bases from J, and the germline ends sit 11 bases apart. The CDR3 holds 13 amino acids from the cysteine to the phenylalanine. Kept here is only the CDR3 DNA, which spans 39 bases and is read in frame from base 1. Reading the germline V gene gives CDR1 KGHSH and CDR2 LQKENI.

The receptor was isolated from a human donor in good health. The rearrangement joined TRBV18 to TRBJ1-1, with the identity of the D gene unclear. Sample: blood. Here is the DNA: TGTGCCAGCTCTACGGAGCGGGACACTGAAGCTTTCTTT. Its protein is CASSTERDTEAFF.